These 26 T cell receptor beta chains were all obtained from the same sample, sequenced in a study of spatial heterogeneity in lung cancer. TCRdb reanalysed the 5' RACE reads using MiXCR and keeps one entry per CDR3 protein. Among 3,800 or so distinct CDR3 sequences listed, nearly 3% were seen once. Time point of the sample: sample taken at primary tumor resection. The sequences come from normal lung tissue next to the tumor, collected at surgery. Receptor source: a female donor with early-stage non-small cell lung cancer.

This clonotype was seen ten or more times. V gene TRBV4-2 combines with J gene TRBJ2-2; D not certain. CDR1 and CDR2 from the germline V gene are LGHNA and YNFKEQ. The CDR3 consists of 13 residues. With 2 bases removed from V and 7 bases from J, the gap between germline ends came to 8 bases. The CDR3 sequence: CASSQSRGGELFF. The CDR3 DNA sequence: TGTGCCAGCAGCCAATCGCGCGGCGGGGAGCTGTTTTTT.

This clonotype was detected ten times or more. The chain recombines TRBV21-1 with TRBJ2-1; TRBD2, the D gene given by the table, was not confirmed from the DNA. TRBV21-1 is tagged as a pseudogene. The CDR3 is made up of 15 amino acids. The CDR3 nucleotides are TGTGCCAGCAGCCAGTCCCAGCGGGGGTACAATGAGCAGTTCTTC. Translation: CASSQSQRGYNEQFF.

In its sample, this clonotype is medium-sized. DNA of the CDR3: TGTGCCAGCAGCTTAGCCGGGACAGGCGGGACTAATGAAAAACTGTTTTTT. Translation gives CASSLAGTGGTNEKLFF. The V gene is TRBV7-9, the J gene TRBJ1-4; 8 bases agree with TRBD1. With 0 bases clipped from V and 2 bases from J, the junction kept 5 bases outside the gene matches. Germline V gene sequence: CDR1 SEHNR, CDR2 FQNEAQ (reference sequence). The CDR3 runs to 17 residues.

In the case of this clonotype: With a much larger clone just one base away, this may be a read error. The rearrangement uses TRBV2 and TRBJ2-3; D call uncertain. Germline V gene sequence: CDR1 SNHLY, CDR2 FYNNEI. Deletions cut 6 bases from V and 9 bases from J, with 13 bases between. CDR3 length: 12 residues. The CDR3 region has the DNA TGTGCCAGCAGCACCAAAACAAGGACGCAGTATTTT. This codes for CASSTKTRTQYF. Based on the CDR3 plus reference TRBV2 and TRBJ2-3, the full variable domain is EPEVTQTPSHQVTQMGQEVILRCVPISNHLYFYWYRQILGQKVEFLVSFYNNEISEKSEIFDDQFSVERPDGSNFTLKIRSTKLEDSAMYFCASSTKTRTQYFGPGTRLTVL.

By frequency in the sample, this clonotype is large. The rearrangement uses TRBV7-8 and TRBJ1-1; 7 bases map to TRBD1. CDR1 is SGHVS and CDR2 is FQNEAQ in the germline V gene. This CDR3 comprises 16 residues. V gave up 5 bases and J gave up 1 base; unmatched junction bases: 10. CDR3 DNA: TGTGCCAGCAGCCCGATGACAGGGCCCTCGAACACTGAAGCTTTCTTT. This codes for CASSPMTGPSNTEAFF.

This clonotype was recorded at least ten times. This rearrangement joins TRBV21-1 to TRBJ1-6; TRBD1 is the table's D call and was not checked against the DNA. TRBV21-1 is a pseudogene. The CDR3 is 16 residues long. The CDR3 here is CASSKQGTGDDSPLHF. The CDR3 bases are TGTGCCAGCAGCAAACAGGGGACAGGGGATGATTCACCCCTCCACTTT.

This clonotype is medium-sized in the sample. The rearrangement links TRBV11-2 to TRBJ1-2, with 9 bases lining up with TRBD1. Germline CDR1 is SGHAT and CDR2 is FQNNGV. J was trimmed by 6 bases and V by 2 bases; bases with no gene match: 1. The CDR3 loop spans 13 amino acids. The CDR3 nucleotides read TGTGCCAGCAGCTTAAACAGGGGGCATGGCTACACCTTC. Encoded protein: CASSLNRGHGYTF.

This clonotype appeared many times. V gene TRBV12-3 or TRBV12-4 combines with J gene TRBJ1-1; D is unclear. The germline V and J ends were trimmed by 5 bases and 6 bases, with 13 bases remaining between them. The CDR3 consists of 13 residues. The CDR3 protein is CASSLFGESEAFF. CDR3 nucleotide sequence: TGTGCCAGCAGTCTTTTCGGGGAGTCTGAAGCTTTCTTT.

This clonotype is labeled as medium-sized. The V and J genes are TRBV30 and TRBJ2-5; 11 positions match TRBD2. In germline, CDR1 is GTSNPN, CDR2 SVGIG (reference sequence). After removal of 0 bases from V and 9 bases from J, the junction contained 9 bases not matched to a gene. The CDR3 is made up of 15 amino acids. The CDR3 DNA reads as TGTGCCTGGAGTGTCCCCGTAGCGGGGGGGTCGGCCCAGTACTTC. Translation gives CAWSVPVAGGSAQYF.

This clonotype was picked up many times. V usage is TRBV7-2 and J usage is TRBJ1-4; the match to TRBD1 covers 9 bases. The germline CDR1 and CDR2 sequences are SGHTA and FQGNSA. Trimming at V came to 4 bases and at J to 7 bases, leaving 10 bases not matched to a gene. The CDR3 runs to 16 residues. This chain's CDR3 is CASSSPDRGGGEKLFF. The CDR3 nucleotides are TGTGCCAGCAGCTCACCGGACAGGGGCGGGGGTGAAAAACTGTTTTTT.

This clonotype was counted ten times or more. This rearrangement joins TRBV5-1 to TRBJ2-1, with 8 bases lining up with TRBD1. The CDR3 covers 16 residues. Looked up from germline, CDR1 is SGHRS and CDR2 is YFSETQ. V shed 3 bases and J 0 bases; nucleotides not matched to a gene: 5. CDR3 DNA: TGCGCCAGCAGCTCGGGGACAGGTAGCTCCTACAATGAGCAGTTCTTC. Its translation is CASSSGTGSSYNEQFF.

By frequency in the sample, this clonotype is medium-sized. V gene TRBV28 combines with J gene TRBJ1-2; the D gene is possibly TRBD1 (5 bases). The CDR3 covers 14 residues. Deletions cut 5 bases from V and 13 bases from J, with 23 bases between. The germline V gene encodes CDR1 MDHEN and CDR2 SYDVKM. CDR3 region: CASSPTREGPVRTF. Written as DNA, the CDR3 is TGTGCCAGCAGTCCCACCAGGGAAGGGCCCGTCCGCACCTTC.

By proportion, this clonotype is medium-sized (0.01 to 0.1%). The chain combines TRBV20-1 with TRBJ1-2, with D possibly TRBD1 on 6 matching bases. CDR1 is DFQATT, CDR2 SNEGSKA, per germline (reference sequence). This CDR3 is built from 14 residues. V was pared by 5 bases and J by 7 bases, with 20 bases between. The chain's CDR3 is CSALMGALQGGYTF. In nucleotides, the CDR3 is TGCAGTGCTTTAATGGGGGCCTTACAGGGTGGCTACACCTTC.

V is TRBV28 and J is TRBJ2-4, with 10 nucleotides matching TRBD2. Germline CDR1 MDHEN, CDR2 SYDVKM. CDR3 size: 16 residues. J gave up 4 bases and V 5 bases, and 8 bases lay outside the gene matches. The CDR3 is CASSPQVAGGKNIQYF. For the CDR3, the DNA is TGTGCCAGCAGTCCCCAAGTAGCGGGGGGAAAAAACATTCAGTACTTC.

This clonotype is deemed medium-sized. The rearrangement joins TRBV13 to TRBJ2-5; D gene ambiguous. The CDR3 spans 14 residues. Germline values: CDR1 PRHDT, CDR2 FYEKMQ (reference sequence). V was pared by 1 base and J by 1 base, with 7 bases between. The CDR3 coding sequence is TGTGCCAGCAGCTTAGAAGGAAGCCAAGAGACCCAGTACTTC. It yields the protein CASSLEGSQETQYF.

Judged by abundance, this clonotype is medium-sized. The J gene is TRBJ1-4, the V gene TRBV28, with 7 nucleotides matching TRBD1. The CDR3 is 16 residues long. In germline, CDR1 is MDHEN, CDR2 SYDVKM. V was pared by 5 bases and J by 10 bases, with 16 bases of the junction left unmatched. CDR3 amino acids: CASSTDSRGVGGKLFF. In DNA, the CDR3 is TGTGCCAGCAGTACGGACTCCAGGGGGGTCGGAGGAAAACTGTTTTTT. The full variable domain, completed using reference TRBV28 and TRBJ1-4, is DVKVTQSSRYLVKRTGEKVFLECVQDMDHENMFWYRQDPGLGLRLIYFSYDVKMKEKGDIPEGYSVSREKKERFSLILESASTNQTSMYLCASSTDSRGVGGKLFFGSGTQLSVL.

This clonotype was observed at least ten times. The chain links TRBV6-2 or TRBV6-3 to TRBJ2-1; 8 bases agree with TRBD1. Germline V gene data show CDR1 as MNHEY and CDR2 as SVGEGT. The length of the CDR3 is 16 residues. J gave up 1 base and V 2 bases, and 4 bases lay outside the gene matches. CDR3 nucleotide sequence: TGTGCCAGCAGTTACGACAGGGGAGGATCCTACAATGAGCAGTTCTTC. It translates to CASSYDRGGSYNEQFF.

The table lists this clonotype with many counts. This chain joins TRBV6-1 and TRBJ2-2; the match to TRBD1 covers 8 bases. Germline assignment: CDR1 MNHNS and CDR2 SASEGT. After removal of 8 bases from V and 1 base from J, the junction contained 3 bases not matched to a gene. The CDR3 totals 14 residues. This CDR3 is CASLGQGNTGELFF. DNA for the CDR3: TGTGCCAGCCTTGGACAGGGGAACACCGGGGAGCTGTTTTTT.

In its sample, this clonotype ranks as medium-sized (0.01 to 0.1%). V and J are TRBV29-1 and TRBJ1-2; weak D call: TRBD1 (5 bases). Germline CDR1 is SQVTM and CDR2 is ANQGSEA. Between the trimmed V and J ends, which lost 6 bases and 5 bases, there was a span of 22 bases. The CDR3 has 15 amino acids. DNA for the CDR3: TGCAGCGTAAAAGCCTTCTCGGGACCTCAATATGGCTACACCTTC. It yields the protein CSVKAFSGPQYGYTF.

This clonotype is classed as medium-sized (0.01 to 0.1%). V and J are TRBV7-6 and TRBJ1-5; weak D call: TRBD1 (5 bases). Germline-derived CDR1 and CDR2 are SGHVS and FNYEAQ. The CDR3 length is 14 residues. V gave up 0 bases and J gave up 6 bases, with 9 bases separating them. Written as DNA, the CDR3 is TGTGCCAGCAGCTTAGCAGACGGGGCTCAGCCCCAGCATTTT. Its protein is CASSLADGAQPQHF.

This clonotype was counted a few times. The V and J genes are TRBV7-2 and TRBJ2-3; 11 bases are shared with TRBD2. CDR3 length: 19 residues. CDR1 SGHTA and CDR2 FQGNSA come from the germline V gene. V dropped 3 bases and J dropped 0; count of bases not matched to a gene: 11. CDR3: CASSLVSGGAGTSTDTQYF. In DNA, the CDR3 is TGTGCCAGCAGCTTGGTTAGCGGGGGGGCAGGTACTAGCACAGATACGCAGTATTTT.

This clonotype occurred many times. This chain uses TRBV7-9 with TRBJ1-1, with TRBD1 identical over 8 bases. J was trimmed by 4 bases and V by 1 base; bases with no gene match: 2. Per the germline V gene, CDR1 is SEHNR and CDR2 is FQNEAQ (reference sequence). This CDR3 has 14 residues. The CDR3 DNA reads as TGTGCCAGCAGCTTAGTTACAGGGGGCACTGAAGCTTTCTTT. Residues: CASSLVTGGTEAFF.

There are many counts of this clonotype. V usage is TRBV20-1 and J usage is TRBJ2-3, with 7 nucleotides matching TRBD2. Trimming cost V 6 bases and J 7 bases; bases outside gene matches: 7. The germline gives CDR1 DFQATT, CDR2 SNEGSKA (reference sequence). CDR3 length: 12 amino acids. In DNA, the CDR3 is TGCAGTGCCAGACTAGCTGCGAATACGCAGTATTTT. Its translation is CSARLAANTQYF.

By proportion, this clonotype is medium-sized. V usage is TRBV5-4 and J usage is TRBJ2-7, with TRBD2 identical over 10 bases. V lost 1 base to trimming and J lost 4 bases; unmatched junction nucleotides: 5. Germline CDR1 SGHNT, CDR2 YYREEE (reference sequence). CDR3 length equals 15 residues. The CDR3 DNA reads as TGTGCCAGCAGCTTGAGTCTAGCGGGGGAATACGAGCAGTACTTC. As protein: CASSLSLAGEYEQYF.

This clonotype was found many times. The chain uses TRBV7-2 and TRBJ2-1, with 8 bases lining up with TRBD1. After removal of 5 bases from V and 7 bases from J, the junction contained 13 bases not matched to a gene. The CDR3 consists of 16 residues. CDR1 SGHTA and CDR2 FQGNSA come from the germline V gene. Written as DNA, the CDR3 is TGTGCCAGCAGCCCCCATACAGGACAGGGTTGGAATGAGCAGTTCTTC. It is translated as CASSPHTGQGWNEQFF.

This clonotype is termed medium-sized (0.01 to 0.1%). The genes are TRBV14 and TRBJ1-6; no definite D call. CDR3 length: 12 residues. V shed 2 bases and J shed 14 bases, with 10 bases lying between them. From germline, CDR1 is SGHDN and CDR2 FVKESK. CDR3 loop: CASSQPPGSLHF. CDR3 nucleotide sequence: TGTGCCAGCAGCCAACCCCCCGGGTCCCTCCACTTT.